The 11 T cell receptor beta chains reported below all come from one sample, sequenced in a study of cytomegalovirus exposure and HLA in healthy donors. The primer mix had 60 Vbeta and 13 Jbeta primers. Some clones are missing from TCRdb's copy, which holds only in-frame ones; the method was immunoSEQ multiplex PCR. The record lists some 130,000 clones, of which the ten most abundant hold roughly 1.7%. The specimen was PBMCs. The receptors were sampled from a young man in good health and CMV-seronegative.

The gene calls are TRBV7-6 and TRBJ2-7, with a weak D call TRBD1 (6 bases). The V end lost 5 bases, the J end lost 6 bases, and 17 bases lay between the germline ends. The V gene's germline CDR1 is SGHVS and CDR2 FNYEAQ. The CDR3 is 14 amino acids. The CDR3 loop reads CASSPRQAKSEQYF. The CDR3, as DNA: TGTGCCAGCAGCCCACGACAGGCTAAAAGCGAGCAGTACTTC.

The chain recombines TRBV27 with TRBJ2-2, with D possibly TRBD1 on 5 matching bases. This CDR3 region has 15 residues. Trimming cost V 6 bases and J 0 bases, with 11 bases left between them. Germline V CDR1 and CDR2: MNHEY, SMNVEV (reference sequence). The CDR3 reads CASSMTVANTGELFF. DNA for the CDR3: TGTGCCAGCAGCATGACAGTAGCGAACACCGGGGAGCTGTTTTTT.

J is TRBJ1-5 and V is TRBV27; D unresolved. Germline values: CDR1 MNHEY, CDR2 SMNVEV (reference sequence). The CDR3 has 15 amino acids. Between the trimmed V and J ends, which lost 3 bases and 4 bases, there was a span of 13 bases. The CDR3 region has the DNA TGTGCCAGCAGTTTTTTCAGCGCGTCTAATCAGCCCCAGCATTTT. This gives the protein CASSFFSASNQPQHF.

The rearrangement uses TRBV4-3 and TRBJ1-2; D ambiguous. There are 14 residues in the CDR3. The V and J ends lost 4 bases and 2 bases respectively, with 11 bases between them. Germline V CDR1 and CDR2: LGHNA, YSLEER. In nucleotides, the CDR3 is TGCGCCAGCAGCCGTACCGCGGTGAACTATGGCTACACCTTC. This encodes CASSRTAVNYGYTF.

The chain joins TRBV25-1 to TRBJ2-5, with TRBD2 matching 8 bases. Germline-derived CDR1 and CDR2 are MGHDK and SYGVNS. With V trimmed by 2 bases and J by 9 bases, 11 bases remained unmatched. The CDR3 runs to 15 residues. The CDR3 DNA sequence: TGTGCCAGCAGTGAAAGGGTAATACTAGCGGAAGCCCAGTACTTC. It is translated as CASSERVILAEAQYF.

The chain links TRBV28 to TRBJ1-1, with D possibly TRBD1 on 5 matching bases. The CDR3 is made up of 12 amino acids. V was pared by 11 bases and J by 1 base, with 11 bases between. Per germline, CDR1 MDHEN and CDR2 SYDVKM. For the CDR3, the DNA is TGTGCCGTCGGGGGGAGGAACACTGAAGCTTTCTTT. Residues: CAVGGRNTEAFF. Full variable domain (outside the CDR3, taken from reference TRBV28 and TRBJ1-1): DVKVTQSSRYLVKRTGEKVFLECVQDMDHENMFWYRQDPGLGLRLIYFSYDVKMKEKGDIPEGYSVSREKKERFSLILESASTNQTSMYLCAVGGRNTEAFFGQGTRLTVV.

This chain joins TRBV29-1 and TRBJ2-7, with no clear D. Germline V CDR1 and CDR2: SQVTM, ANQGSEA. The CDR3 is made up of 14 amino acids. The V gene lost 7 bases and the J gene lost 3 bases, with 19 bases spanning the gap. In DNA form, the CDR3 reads TGCAGCGCCTATGTCGTGGGCGCAATCTACGAGCAGTACTTC. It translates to CSAYVVGAIYEQYF.

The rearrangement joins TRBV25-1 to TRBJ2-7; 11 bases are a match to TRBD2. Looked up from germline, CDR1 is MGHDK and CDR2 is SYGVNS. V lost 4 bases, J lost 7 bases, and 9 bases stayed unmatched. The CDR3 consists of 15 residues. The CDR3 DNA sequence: TGTGCCAGCAGTGCCAGGGGACTAGCGGTCTCGGAGCAGTACTTC. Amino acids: CASSARGLAVSEQYF.

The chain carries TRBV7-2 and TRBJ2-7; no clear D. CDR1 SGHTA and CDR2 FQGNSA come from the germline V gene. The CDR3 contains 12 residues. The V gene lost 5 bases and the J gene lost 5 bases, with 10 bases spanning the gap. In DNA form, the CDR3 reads TGTGCCAGCAGCCCAAACTTGGACGAGCAGTACTTC. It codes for CASSPNLDEQYF.

In DNA, the CDR3 is TGCAGCGGGGACAGCACGGGAGAGACCCAGTACTTC. This encodes CSGDSTGETQYF. J is TRBJ2-5 and V is TRBV29-1; 7 bases line up with TRBD1. This CDR3 spans 12 amino acids. The J segment lost 4 bases and the V segment lost 7 bases, leaving 6 bases of the junction unmatched. CDR1 and CDR2 (germline): SQVTM, ANQGSEA. Variable domain in full (rest from reference TRBV29-1 and TRBJ2-5): SAVISQKPSRDICQRGTSLTIQCQVDSQVTMMFWYRQQPGQSLTLIATANQGSEATYESGFVIDKFPISRPNLTFSTLTVSNMSPEDSSIYLCSGDSTGETQYFGPGTRLLVL.

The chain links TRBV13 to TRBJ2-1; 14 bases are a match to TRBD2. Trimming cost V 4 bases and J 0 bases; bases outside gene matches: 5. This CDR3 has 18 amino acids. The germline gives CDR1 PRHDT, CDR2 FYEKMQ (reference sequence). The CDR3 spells CASSSGLAGGSSYNEQFF. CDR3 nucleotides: TGTGCCAGCAGCTCAGGACTAGCGGGGGGAAGCTCCTACAATGAGCAGTTCTTC.